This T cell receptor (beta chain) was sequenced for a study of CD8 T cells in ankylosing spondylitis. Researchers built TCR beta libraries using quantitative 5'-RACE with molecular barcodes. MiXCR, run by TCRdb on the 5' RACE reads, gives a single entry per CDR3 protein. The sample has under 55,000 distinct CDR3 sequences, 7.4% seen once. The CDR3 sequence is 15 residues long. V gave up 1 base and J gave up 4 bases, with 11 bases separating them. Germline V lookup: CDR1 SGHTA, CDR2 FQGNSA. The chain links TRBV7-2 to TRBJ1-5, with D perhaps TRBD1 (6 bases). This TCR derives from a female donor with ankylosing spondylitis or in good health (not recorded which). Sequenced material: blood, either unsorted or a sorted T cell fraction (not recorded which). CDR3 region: CASSLVGQGNQPQHF. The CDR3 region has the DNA TGTGCCAGCAGCTTAGTGGGGCAGGGGAATCAGCCCCAGCATTTT.